This T cell receptor beta chain was observed in a study of graft-versus-host responses after intestinal transplantation. For the study at large: Once they had received anti-thymocyte globulin induction, all recipients took tacrolimus and steroids for approximately 3 years. Study-level points and caveats: With peak circulating GvH clone levels came an association with early post-transplant HvG declines. Investigators detected GvH clones in recipient marrow, with some emerging earlier in ileum or blood. Allograft graft-versus-host to host-versus-graft clonal ratios ran high in patients with graft-donor T cell macrochimerism.

Sequencing used immunoSEQ multiplex PCR; TCRdb keeps in-frame clones, though not all of them. This table holds 15,000 to 20,000 clones, roughly 82% found once. This clone was counted only a few times. Its antigen is undetermined. The TCR comes from a human patient who received an intestinal transplant, so some T cells may come from the graft donor. This sample comprised PBMCs, obtained 14 days after transplant.

The CDR3 nucleotides are TGTGCCAGCAGTGATGGGCGGGGGGACGAGCAGTACTTC. This gives the protein CASSDGRGDEQYF. The J gene is TRBJ2-7, the V gene TRBV6-1; 8 bases are a match to TRBD2. The germline V gene has CDR1 MNHNS and CDR2 SASEGT. With 3 bases clipped from V and 5 bases from J, the junction kept 3 bases outside the gene matches. The CDR3 has 13 residues.